These 17 T cell receptor beta chains share one sample of origin, sequenced in a study of shared clonotypes between healthy human individuals. Here immunoSEQ multiplex PCR was the method, and the copy in TCRdb shows in-frame clones only, minus some. The sample carries some 2 million clones, just under 95% recorded once. Positively selected for CCR7, the CD45RO-negative cells used as naive CD8 cells excluded terminally differentiated effector memory CD45RA+ cells. Sequencing was done on a sample of naive CD8+ T cells sorted from blood. Receptors originate from a young man in good health.

V is TRBV27 and J is TRBJ1-1, with D maybe TRBD1 (5 bases). Trimming left V 2 bases short and J 1 base short, with 11 bases between. Germline loops: CDR1 MNHEY, CDR2 SMNVEV (reference sequence). The CDR3 contains 15 residues. The DNA of the CDR3 is TGTGCCAGCAGTTTAATTGGGGGGAGGAACACTGAAGCTTTCTTT. Its protein product is CASSLIGGRNTEAFF.

Of note for this clone: Additional DNA sequences in this sample encode the identical CDR3. The V and J genes are TRBV7-6 and TRBJ2-7; TRBD2 is a possible D gene (6 bases). CDR1 SGHVS and CDR2 FNYEAQ come from the germline V gene. CDR3 length: 13 amino acids. The germline V and J ends were trimmed by 5 bases and 4 bases, with 12 bases remaining between them. The chain's CDR3 is CASSLGGRYEQYF. DNA for the CDR3: TGTGCCAGCAGCCTCGGGGGTCGGTACGAGCAGTACTTC.

The V and J genes are TRBV9 and TRBJ2-7; maybe TRBD2 (5 bases). The V gene's germline CDR1 is SGDLS and CDR2 YYNGEE. CDR3 length: 16 amino acids. V was trimmed by 0 bases and J by 3 bases, leaving 16 bases between them. CDR3 residues: CASSVGVKGEGYEQYF. The DNA of the CDR3 is TGTGCCAGCAGCGTAGGTGTTAAGGGAGAAGGCTACGAGCAGTACTTC.

This clone appeared once. The genes are TRBV4-2 and TRBJ2-7; D gene unclear. The CDR3 runs to 15 residues. V was clipped by 0 bases and J by 0 bases, with 9 bases between them. The germline V gene encodes CDR1 LGHNA and CDR2 YNFKEQ. CDR3 loop: CASSQDLDDSYEQYF. The CDR3 DNA is TGTGCCAGCAGCCAAGATCTGGACGACTCCTACGAGCAGTACTTC.

The CDR3 coding sequence is TGTGCCAGCAGCGAACTCGGGACGGTCTACAATGAGCAGTTCTTC. Its translation is CASSELGTVYNEQFF. This sequence joins TRBV9 and TRBJ2-1; D possibly matches TRBD1 or TRBD2 (5 bases each). The CDR3 is made up of 15 amino acids. The germline V gene encodes CDR1 SGDLS and CDR2 YYNGEE. V was pared by 3 bases and J by 3 bases, with 13 bases between.

V gene TRBV4-2 combines with J gene TRBJ2-3, with D possibly being TRBD1 (5 bases). The CDR3 covers 17 residues. Trimming shortened V by 0 bases and J by 2 bases, and 15 bases separated the two germline ends. CDR1 LGHNA and CDR2 YNFKEQ come from the germline V gene. The DNA of the CDR3 is TGTGCCAGCAGCCAAGATTTGGTAGGGGCCAACACAGATACGCAGTATTTT. This encodes CASSQDLVGANTDTQYF.

This rearrangement joins TRBV28 to TRBJ2-2, with TRBD2 as a possible D gene (7 bases). The CDR3 length is 16 residues. V was shortened by 4 bases and J by 8 bases, with 20 bases between the two germline ends. Per the germline V gene, CDR1 is MDHEN and CDR2 is SYDVKM. The CDR3 DNA is TGTGCCAGCAGTTCCCCCCGGGCGGGGGCCGGGGGGGAGCTGTTTTTT. Residues: CASSSPRAGAGGELFF. The variable domain in full, with the rest retrieved from reference TRBV28 and TRBJ2-2, is DVKVTQSSRYLVKRTGEKVFLECVQDMDHENMFWYRQDPGLGLRLIYFSYDVKMKEKGDIPEGYSVSREKKERFSLILESASTNQTSMYLCASSSPRAGAGGELFFGEGSRLTVL.

This clone was counted a single time. This chain uses TRBV6-5 with TRBJ2-1; 9 bases agree with TRBD2. With 5 bases clipped from V and 6 bases from J, the junction kept 5 bases outside the gene matches. This CDR3 region has 14 residues. Germline assignment: CDR1 MNHEY and CDR2 SVGAGI. CDR3 residues: CASSRYSGSNEQFF. The DNA for the CDR3 is TGTGCCAGCAGTCGGTATAGCGGGAGCAATGAGCAGTTCTTC.

The genes are TRBV28 and TRBJ1-2, with a possible D match to TRBD1 (5 bases). Looked up from germline, CDR1 is MDHEN and CDR2 is SYDVKM. Trimming removed 3 bases at V and 7 bases at J, with 12 bases between. CDR3 length: 13 residues. The CDR3 is CASSFPTAGGYTF. In nucleotides, the CDR3 is TGTGCCAGCAGTTTCCCGACAGCAGGTGGCTACACCTTC.

This clone was seen only once. This specimen includes other DNA sequences encoding the same CDR3. V is TRBV6-1 and J is TRBJ2-7, with a tentative D call TRBD1 (6 bases). This CDR3 is 13 amino acids long. The germline V gene encodes CDR1 MNHNS and CDR2 SASEGT. The germline V and J ends were trimmed by 3 bases and 4 bases, with 10 bases remaining between them. DNA of the CDR3: TGTGCCAGCAGTGACGGGCAGGGGTACGAGCAGTACTTC. Its translation is CASSDGQGYEQYF.

The V call is TRBV5-6, the J call TRBJ1-1, with D tentatively TRBD1 (5 bases). Trimming left V 4 bases short and J 1 base short, with 8 bases between. In germline, CDR1 is SGHDT, CDR2 YYEEEE. The CDR3 covers 13 residues. The CDR3 sequence: CASSMGENTEAFF. CDR3 DNA sequence: TGTGCCAGCAGCATGGGGGAGAACACTGAAGCTTTCTTT.

The chain employs TRBV6-5 and TRBJ2-7; D remains unclear. Germline CDR1 and CDR2: MNHEY and SVGAGI. V gave up 3 bases and J gave up 0 bases, with 15 bases separating them. CDR3 length equals 16 residues. For the CDR3, the DNA is TGTGCCAGCAGTTATAAGTCGGGCAGCGTCTCCTACGAGCAGTACTTC. It yields the protein CASSYKSGSVSYEQYF.

The genes are TRBV29-1 and TRBJ2-7, with 10 bases aligning to TRBD1. Germline V CDR1 and CDR2: SQVTM, ANQGSEA. V shed 1 base and J 1 base; nucleotides not matched to a gene: 4. The CDR3 covers 15 residues. CDR3 protein: CSVEVWDRGSYEQYF. CDR3 sequence (DNA): TGCAGCGTTGAAGTATGGGACAGGGGATCCTACGAGCAGTACTTC.

This chain links TRBV7-9 with TRBJ1-1; perhaps TRBD1 as D (6 bases). The CDR3 has 15 amino acids. V was trimmed by 5 bases and J by 6 bases, leaving 19 bases between them. CDR1 is SEHNR and CDR2 is FQNEAQ in the germline V gene (reference sequence). The CDR3 loop is CASSRQSGGRAEAFF. The CDR3 DNA sequence: TGTGCCAGCAGCCGCCAATCGGGGGGCAGGGCTGAAGCTTTCTTT.

This clone was found once. V gene TRBV30 combines with J gene TRBJ2-3; D is unclear. The germline V and J ends were trimmed by 5 bases and 0 bases, with 15 bases remaining between them. CDR3 length: 15 residues. Looked up from germline, CDR1 is GTSNPN and CDR2 is SVGIG (reference sequence). The DNA for the CDR3 is TGTGCCTGGGAGAATCGTGTGACTAGCACAGATACGCAGTATTTT. This codes for CAWENRVTSTDTQYF.

J is TRBJ2-2 and V is TRBV19; D gene unclear. Germline CDR1 and CDR2: LNHDA and SQIVND (reference sequence). This CDR3 has 11 amino acids. V dropped 8 bases and J dropped 1 base, with 2 bases sitting between them. The CDR3 reads CASGNTGELFF. CDR3 coding DNA: TGTGCCAGTGGGAACACCGGGGAGCTGTTTTTT.

The chain combines TRBV4-3 with TRBJ2-3; D possibly corresponds to TRBD2 (5 bases). This CDR3 spans 15 amino acids. Deletions cut 1 base from V and 6 bases from J, with 14 bases between. Germline V CDR1 and CDR2: LGHNA, YSLEER. The CDR3 coding sequence is TGCGCCAGCAGCCAAGGCGGGTGGGAATTGGATACGCAGTATTTT. As protein: CASSQGGWELDTQYF.